A single sample gave rise to the 17 T cell receptor beta chains below, sequenced in a study of blood T cell repertoires in COVID-19. Generated by immunoSEQ multiplex PCR, the TCRdb table keeps only in-frame clones and is missing some. The table shows 150,000 to 180,000 clones, with 70% to 90% occurring only once. The source material was peripheral blood. These receptors came from a woman aged 55 to 70 with COVID-19, enrolled during active disease.

Regarding this clone: This sample includes further DNA sequences coding for the same CDR3. V usage is TRBV12-3 or TRBV12-4 and J usage is TRBJ1-1; no definite D call. The CDR3 is made up of 13 amino acids. Trimming removed 2 bases from V and 0 bases from J, with 4 bases in between. The CDR3 coding sequence is TGTGCCAGCAGTTTAACAGTGAACACTGAAGCTTTCTTT. The encoded protein is CASSLTVNTEAFF.

V gene TRBV18 combines with J gene TRBJ1-5, with 7 bases aligning to TRBD1. V shed 3 bases and J 4 bases; nucleotides not matched to a gene: 3. The CDR3 totals 14 residues. Germline assignment: CDR1 KGHSH and CDR2 LQKENI. CDR3 DNA sequence: TGTGCCAGCTCACCCGCGACAGGGAATCAGCCCCAGCATTTT. This gives the protein CASSPATGNQPQHF.

The chain joins TRBV21-1 to TRBJ1-2. TRBV21-1 represents a pseudogene. This CDR3 is built from 16 residues. The CDR3 DNA is TGTGCCAGCAGCAAAGAGGGCAGGGAGGTTTGGAATGGCTACACCTTC. It is translated as CASSKEGREVWNGYTF.

The V and J genes are TRBV5-4 and TRBJ2-2; weak D call: TRBD1 (5 bases). Germline CDR1 reads SGHNT; CDR2 reads YYREEE (reference sequence). CDR3 length: 13 amino acids. V gave up 2 bases and J gave up 6 bases, with 8 bases separating them. CDR3 sequence: CASSFSGPGELFF. DNA for the CDR3: TGTGCCAGCAGCTTCTCAGGGCCCGGGGAGCTGTTTTTT.

A single count supports this clone. This chain uses TRBV11-2 with TRBJ1-4, with TRBD1 as a possible D gene (6 bases). Germline V CDR1 and CDR2: SGHAT, FQNNGV. The CDR3 covers 13 residues. The V end was cut by 3 bases, the J end by 8 bases, with 10 bases between. The CDR3 DNA reads TGTGCCAGCAGCTTTTCTGGGGGCGAAAAACTGTTTTTT. This translates into CASSFSGGEKLFF.

The rearrangement uses TRBV7-9 and TRBJ1-1; 8 bases are a match to TRBD1. V lost 2 bases to trimming and J lost 7 bases; unmatched junction nucleotides: 3. CDR1 SEHNR and CDR2 FQNEAQ come from the germline V gene (reference sequence). The CDR3 contains 13 residues. The CDR3 here is CASSLQGANEAFF. The CDR3 coding sequence is TGTGCCAGCAGCTTACAGGGGGCAAATGAAGCTTTCTTT.

This clone has only one observation. The chain carries TRBV6-4 and TRBJ1-1, with D uncertain. The germline V gene has CDR1 MRHNA and CDR2 SNTAGT. The CDR3 has 13 amino acids. V was trimmed by 3 bases and J by 0 bases, leaving 5 bases between them. CDR3 protein: CASSESVNTEAFF. The CDR3, as DNA: TGTGCCAGCAGTGAATCGGTGAACACTGAAGCTTTCTTT.

This clone was observed a few times. The chain recombines TRBV19 with TRBJ1-1; D is uncertain. This CDR3 has 14 residues. In germline, CDR1 is LNHDA, CDR2 SQIVND (reference sequence). The V and J ends lost 3 bases and 9 bases respectively, with 17 bases between them. In DNA, the CDR3 is TGTGCCAGTAGTATCATCGGGTCAGATCGACAAGCTTTCTTT. Translated: CASSIIGSDRQAFF.

The chain has TRBV19 and TRBJ2-1; D possibly corresponds to TRBD2 (5 bases). Germline V gene lookup returns CDR1 LNHDA and CDR2 SQIVND (reference sequence). The V end was cut by 3 bases, the J end by 1 base, with 10 bases between. The CDR3 runs to 15 residues. The CDR3 bases are TGTGCCAGTAGTATGGGAGCGTGGTCCTACAATGAGCAGTTCTTC. It encodes CASSMGAWSYNEQFF.

This chain joins TRBV6-6 and TRBJ1-1; TRBD1 is a possible D gene (6 bases). V lost 2 bases and J lost 1, with 11 bases in between. This CDR3 spans 15 amino acids. Germline CDR1 and CDR2: MNHNY and SVGAGI (reference sequence). CDR3 sequence: CASSYLGGANTEAFF. Here the CDR3 DNA reads TGTGCCAGCAGTTACCTCGGGGGGGCGAACACTGAAGCTTTCTTT.

This chain uses TRBV27 with TRBJ1-1; the match to TRBD1 covers 8 bases. Germline loops: CDR1 MNHEY, CDR2 SMNVEV (reference sequence). The trim removed 1 base at V and 6 bases at J, leaving 7 bases unmatched. The CDR3 is 15 residues long. For the CDR3, the DNA is TGTGCCAGCAGTTTATTGACAGGGGTCCCTCCTGAAGCTTTCTTT. Its protein is CASSLLTGVPPEAFF.

This clone was seen just once. The genes are TRBV21-1 and TRBJ2-7; no DNA check was done on the table's D call, TRBD1. TRBV21-1 corresponds to a pseudogene. The CDR3 is made up of 23 amino acids. CDR3 amino acids: CASSKVSRCVGGSDRAGTYEQYF. Here the CDR3 DNA reads TGTGCCAGCAGCAAAGTAAGTAGGTGTGTCGGGGGGTCGGACAGGGCAGGAACCTACGAGCAGTACTTC.

This chain joins TRBV19 and TRBJ2-1, with TRBD2 matching 13 bases. V trimming: 4 bases; J trimming: 0 bases; junction bases outside the gene matches: 3. The V gene's germline CDR1 is LNHDA and CDR2 SQIVND (reference sequence). This CDR3 contains 17 residues. This CDR3 reads CASSRTSGSTSYNEQFF. The CDR3 coding sequence is TGTGCCAGTAGTAGGACTAGCGGGAGTACCTCCTACAATGAGCAGTTCTTC. The whole variable domain, remainder taken from reference TRBV19 and TRBJ2-1, is DGGITQSPKYLFRKEGQNVTLSCEQNLNHDAMYWYRQDPGQGLRLIYYSQIVNDFQKGDIAEGYSVSREKKESFPLTVTSAQKNPTAFYLCASSRTSGSTSYNEQFFGPGTRLTVL.

This chain links TRBV3-1 (or the pseudogene TRBV3-2) with TRBJ1-1, with 9 bases that match TRBD1. The germline gives CDR1 LGHDT, CDR2 YNNKEL (reference sequence). The ends lost 1 base at V and 4 bases at J; junction bases unmatched: 4. The CDR3 has 15 residues. The CDR3 sequence: CASSQGSQGATEAFF. The CDR3, as DNA: TGTGCCAGCAGCCAAGGTTCACAGGGGGCCACTGAAGCTTTCTTT.

The chain combines TRBV20-1 with TRBJ2-4; the D is unclear. There are 13 residues in the CDR3. V was pared by 3 bases and J by 0 bases, with 6 bases between. Germline CDR1 DFQATT, CDR2 SNEGSKA (reference sequence). The CDR3 region is CSASAIAKNIQYF. DNA for the CDR3: TGCAGTGCTAGTGCAATAGCCAAAAACATTCAGTACTTC.

V and J are TRBV10-3 and TRBJ1-5, with 9 bases that match TRBD1. The CDR3 is made up of 14 amino acids. The germline V gene has CDR1 ENHRY and CDR2 SYGVKD. J was trimmed by 5 bases and V by 7 bases; bases with no gene match: 6. CDR3 DNA sequence: TGTGCCATCAATGGACAGGGGTCCCATCAGCCCCAGCATTTT. This encodes CAINGQGSHQPQHF.

The V gene is TRBV9, the J gene TRBJ2-1; D uncertain. V lost 0 bases and J 6 bases, leaving 10 bases between the germline ends. This CDR3 is 14 amino acids long. Germline V CDR1 and CDR2: SGDLS, YYNGEE. CDR3 sequence (DNA): TGTGCCAGCAGCGTAGCTCAGGTGGGCAATGAGCAGTTCTTC. Encoded protein: CASSVAQVGNEQFF.